The source of this TCR beta chain is a study of T cell repertoires and HLA-DP antigens. In germline, CDR1 is LNHDA, CDR2 SQIVND (reference sequence). V was shortened by 10 bases and J by 1 base, with 5 bases between the two germline ends. The CDR3 extends over 11 amino acids. Untouched CD4+ T cells were bead-isolated at roughly 98% purity. Concerning this clone: What it binds is not known.

Amplification used primers for 54 TRBV and 13 TRBJ segments. The assay was immunoSEQ multiplex PCR, and TCRdb's table has in-frame clones only and misses some. The data show about 110,000 clones, around 92% seen once. V usage is TRBV19 and J usage is TRBJ1-3; unclear D gene. The sequencing sample was made of CD4+ T cells from PBMCs. The sequence derives from a young woman in good health and CMV-seronegative. CDR3 coding DNA: TGTGCCACCAAGTCTGGAAACACCATATATTTT. Amino acid sequence: CATKSGNTIYF.